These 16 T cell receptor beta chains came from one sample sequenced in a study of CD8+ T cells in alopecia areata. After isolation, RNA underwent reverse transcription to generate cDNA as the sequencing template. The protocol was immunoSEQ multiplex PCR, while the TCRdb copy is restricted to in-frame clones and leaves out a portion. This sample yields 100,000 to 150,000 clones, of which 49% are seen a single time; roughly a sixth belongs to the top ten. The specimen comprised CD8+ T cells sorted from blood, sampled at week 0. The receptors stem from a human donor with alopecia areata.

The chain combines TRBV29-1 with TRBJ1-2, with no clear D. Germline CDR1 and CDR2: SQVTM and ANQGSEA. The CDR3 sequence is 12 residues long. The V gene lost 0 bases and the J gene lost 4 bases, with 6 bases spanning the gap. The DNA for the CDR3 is TGCAGCGTTGAAGACAGCCGCTATGGCTACACCTTC. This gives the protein CSVEDSRYGYTF.

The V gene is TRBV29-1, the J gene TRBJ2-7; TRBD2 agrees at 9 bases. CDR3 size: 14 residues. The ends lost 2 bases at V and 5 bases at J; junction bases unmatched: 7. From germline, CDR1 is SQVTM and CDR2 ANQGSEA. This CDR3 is CSVERVSGGHEQYF. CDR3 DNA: TGCAGCGTTGAAAGAGTTAGCGGGGGCCACGAGCAGTACTTC.

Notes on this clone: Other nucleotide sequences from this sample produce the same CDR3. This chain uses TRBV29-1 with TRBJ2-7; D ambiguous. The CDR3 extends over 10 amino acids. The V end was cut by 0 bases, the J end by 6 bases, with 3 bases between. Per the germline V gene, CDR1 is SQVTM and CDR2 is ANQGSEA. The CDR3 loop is CSVEEGEQYF. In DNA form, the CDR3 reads TGCAGCGTTGAAGAGGGCGAGCAGTACTTC.

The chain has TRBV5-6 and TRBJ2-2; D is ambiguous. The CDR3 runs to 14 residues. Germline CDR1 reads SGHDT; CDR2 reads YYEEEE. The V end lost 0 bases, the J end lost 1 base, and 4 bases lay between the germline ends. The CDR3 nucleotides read TGTGCCAGCAGCTTGGGGGGGAACACCGGGGAGCTGTTTTTT. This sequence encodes CASSLGGNTGELFF. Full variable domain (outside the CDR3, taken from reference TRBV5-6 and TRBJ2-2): DAGVTQSPTHLIKTRGQQVTLRCSPKSGHDTVSWYQQALGQGPQFIFQYYEEEERQRGNFPDRFSGHQFPNYSSELNVNALLLGDSALYLCASSLGGNTGELFFGEGSRLTVL.

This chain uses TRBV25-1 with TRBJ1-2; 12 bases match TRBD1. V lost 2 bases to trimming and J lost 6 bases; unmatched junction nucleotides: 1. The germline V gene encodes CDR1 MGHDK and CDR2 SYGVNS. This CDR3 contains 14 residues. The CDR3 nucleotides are TGTGCCAGCAGTGAAGGGGACAGGGGGCATGGCTACACCTTC. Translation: CASSEGDRGHGYTF.

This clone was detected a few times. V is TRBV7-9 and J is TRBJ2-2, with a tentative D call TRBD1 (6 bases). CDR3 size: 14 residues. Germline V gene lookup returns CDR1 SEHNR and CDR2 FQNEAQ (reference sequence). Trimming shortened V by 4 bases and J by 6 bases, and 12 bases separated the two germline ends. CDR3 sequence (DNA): TGTGCCAGCAGCTCCCCCACAGGGTCCGGGGAGCTGTTTTTT. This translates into CASSSPTGSGELFF.

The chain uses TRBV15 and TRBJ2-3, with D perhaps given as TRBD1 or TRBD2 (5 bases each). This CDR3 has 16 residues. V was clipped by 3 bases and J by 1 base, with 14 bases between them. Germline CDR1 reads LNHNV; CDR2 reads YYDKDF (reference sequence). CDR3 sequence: CATSRYGTVRTDTQYF. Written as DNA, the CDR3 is TGTGCCACCAGCAGGTACGGGACGGTTCGCACAGATACGCAGTATTTT. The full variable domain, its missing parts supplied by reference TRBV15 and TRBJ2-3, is DAMVIQNPRYQVTQFGKPVTLSCSQTLNHNVMYWYQQKSSQAPKLLFHYYDKDFNNEADTPDNFQSRRPNTSFCFLDIRSPGLGDTAMYLCATSRYGTVRTDTQYFGPGTRLTVL.

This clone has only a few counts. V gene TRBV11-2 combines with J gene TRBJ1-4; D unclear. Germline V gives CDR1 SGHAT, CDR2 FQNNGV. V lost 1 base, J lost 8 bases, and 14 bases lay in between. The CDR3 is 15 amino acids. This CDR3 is CASSLAAELGEKLFF. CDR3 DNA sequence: TGTGCCAGCAGCTTAGCGGCCGAGCTGGGCGAAAAACTGTTTTTT.

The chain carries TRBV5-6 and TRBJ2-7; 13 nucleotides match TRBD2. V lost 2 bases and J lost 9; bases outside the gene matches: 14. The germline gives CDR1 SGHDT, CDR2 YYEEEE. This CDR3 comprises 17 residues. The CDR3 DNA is TGTGCCAGCAGCTTTGGACTAGCGGGGGAACTCTACGTGGGGCAGTACTTC. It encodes CASSFGLAGELYVGQYF.

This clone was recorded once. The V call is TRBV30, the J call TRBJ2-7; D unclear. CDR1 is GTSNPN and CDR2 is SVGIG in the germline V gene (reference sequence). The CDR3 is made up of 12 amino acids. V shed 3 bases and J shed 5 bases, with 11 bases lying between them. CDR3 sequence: CAWSADDHEQYF. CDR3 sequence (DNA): TGTGCCTGGAGCGCAGACGACCACGAGCAGTACTTC.

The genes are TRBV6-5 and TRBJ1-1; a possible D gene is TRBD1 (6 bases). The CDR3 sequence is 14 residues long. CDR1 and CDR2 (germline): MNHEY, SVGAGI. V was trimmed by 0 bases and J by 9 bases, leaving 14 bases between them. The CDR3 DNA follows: TGTGCCAGCAGTTACTCGATGCACGGGGGGCAAGCTTTCTTT. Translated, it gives CASSYSMHGGQAFF.

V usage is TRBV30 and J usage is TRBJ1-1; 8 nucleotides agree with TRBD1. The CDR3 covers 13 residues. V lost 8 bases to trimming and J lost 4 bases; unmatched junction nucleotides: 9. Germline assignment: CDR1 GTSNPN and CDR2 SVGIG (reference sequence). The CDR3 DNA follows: TGTGCCGTGATTATCACAGGGGGCACTGAAGCTTTCTTT. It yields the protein CAVIITGGTEAFF.

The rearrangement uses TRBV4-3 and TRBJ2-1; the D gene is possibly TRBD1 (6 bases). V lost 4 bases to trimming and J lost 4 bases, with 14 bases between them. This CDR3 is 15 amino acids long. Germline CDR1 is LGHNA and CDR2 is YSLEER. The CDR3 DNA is TGCGCCAGCAGCCCCCGACAGGACCGGTACAATGAGCAGTTCTTC. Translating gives CASSPRQDRYNEQFF.

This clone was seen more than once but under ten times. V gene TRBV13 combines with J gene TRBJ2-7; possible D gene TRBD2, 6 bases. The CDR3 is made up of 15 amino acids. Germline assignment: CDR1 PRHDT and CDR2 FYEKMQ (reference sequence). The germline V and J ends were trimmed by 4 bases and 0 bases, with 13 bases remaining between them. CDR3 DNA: TGTGCCAGCAGCTCGGTAGCGGAAAACTCCTACGAGCAGTACTTC. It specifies CASSSVAENSYEQYF.

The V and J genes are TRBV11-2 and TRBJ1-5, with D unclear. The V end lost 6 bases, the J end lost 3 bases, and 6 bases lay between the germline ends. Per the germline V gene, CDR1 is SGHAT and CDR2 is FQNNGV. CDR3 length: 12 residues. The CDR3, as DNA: TGTGCCAGCAGTCACTCCAATCAGCCCCAGCATTTT. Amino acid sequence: CASSHSNQPQHF. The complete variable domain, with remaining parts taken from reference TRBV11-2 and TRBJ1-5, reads EAGVAQSPRYKIIEKRQSVAFWCNPISGHATLYWYQQILGQGPKLLIQFQNNGVVDDSQLPKDRFSAERLKGVDSTLKIQPAKLEDSAVYLCASSHSNQPQHFGDGTRLSIL.

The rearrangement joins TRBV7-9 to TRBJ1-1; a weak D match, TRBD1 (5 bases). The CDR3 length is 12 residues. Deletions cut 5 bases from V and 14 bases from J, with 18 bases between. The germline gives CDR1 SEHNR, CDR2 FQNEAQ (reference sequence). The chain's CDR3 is CASSLDGAEGFF. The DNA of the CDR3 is TGTGCCAGCAGCCTGGACGGGGCCGAGGGGTTCTTT.